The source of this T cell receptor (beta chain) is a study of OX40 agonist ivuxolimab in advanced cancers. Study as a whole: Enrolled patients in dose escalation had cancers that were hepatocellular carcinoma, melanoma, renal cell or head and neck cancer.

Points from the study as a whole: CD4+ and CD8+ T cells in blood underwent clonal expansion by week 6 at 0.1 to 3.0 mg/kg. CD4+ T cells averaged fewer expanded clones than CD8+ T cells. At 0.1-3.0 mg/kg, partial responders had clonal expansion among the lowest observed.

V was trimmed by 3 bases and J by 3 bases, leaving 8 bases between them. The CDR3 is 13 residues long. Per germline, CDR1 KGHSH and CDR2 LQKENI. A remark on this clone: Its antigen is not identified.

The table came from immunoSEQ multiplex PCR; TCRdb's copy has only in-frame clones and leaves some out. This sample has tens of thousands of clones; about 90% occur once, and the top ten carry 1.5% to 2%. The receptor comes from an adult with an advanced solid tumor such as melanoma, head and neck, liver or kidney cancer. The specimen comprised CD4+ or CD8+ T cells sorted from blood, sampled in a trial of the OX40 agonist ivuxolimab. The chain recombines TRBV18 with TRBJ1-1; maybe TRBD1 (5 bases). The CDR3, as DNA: TGTGCCAGCTCACCCATGGGGGACACTGAAGCTTTCTTT. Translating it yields CASSPMGDTEAFF.